This is a list of T cell receptor beta chains from one sample in a study of blood T cell repertoires in COVID-19. Using immunoSEQ multiplex PCR, the repertoire was profiled, and TCRdb retains in-frame clones only, with some absent. Found here are roughly 110,000 clones, 88% of them singletons; the top ten hold about 6.8%. Material for sequencing was peripheral blood. Receptors were obtained from a man aged 50 or older with active or convalescent COVID-19. CDR3s include the opening cysteine and the closing phenylalanine or tryptophan. The order of the fields is D gene, V gene, clone size, J gene, CDR3 DNA, CDR3 protein. A D gene is named only where the DNA matches it firmly. Expanded clones get a size class; other rows say once, few or many, or leave the size out.

TRBD2	TRBV10-2	NA	TRBJ2-7	TGCGCCAGCAGTGAATGGGGACTAGCCACCGGGTACGAGCAGTACTTC	CASSEWGLATGYEQYF
TRBD2	TRBV5-1	NA	TRBJ2-2	TGCGCCAGCAAAGCGGGAGAGAGGACCGGGGAGCTGTTTTTT	CASKAGERTGELFF
NA	TRBV6-5	NA	TRBJ2-7	TGTGCCAGCGCCAGGGTGTGGCACGAGCAGTACTTC	CASARVWHEQYF
NA	TRBV6-5	NA	TRBJ1-2	TGTGCCAGCAGCACCCAGGGTTTTTCGGATGGCTACACCTTC	CASSTQGFSDGYTF
NA	TRBV6-5	NA	TRBJ2-7	TGTGCCAGCATTGTAAGACTAGGCCCCTACGAGCAGTACTTC	CASIVRLGPYEQYF
TRBD2	TRBV11-2	NA	TRBJ2-1	TGTGCCAGCAGCGTCGGACTAGCGGGAGTCATTGAGCAGTTCTTC	CASSVGLAGVIEQFF
NA	TRBV5-4	NA	TRBJ2-7	TGTGCCAGCAGCGTCACAGGGTACGAGCAGTACTTC	CASSVTGYEQYF
TRBD1	TRBV5-1	NA	TRBJ1-5	TGCGCCAGCAGGGACAGGAGGCCCAATCAGCCCCAGCATTTT	CASRDRRPNQPQHF
TRBD1	TRBV24-1	NA	TRBJ2-3	TGTGCCACCAGTGATGCATTGGACAGGGGGCCAGATACGCAGTATTTT	CATSDALDRGPDTQYF
NA	TRBV7-9	NA	TRBJ1-2	TGTGCCAGCAGCGAGGGAAGGGCGTTGGGTGGCTACACCTTC	CASSEGRALGGYTF
NA	TRBV18	NA	TRBJ1-4	TGTGCCAGCTCACCCGGACAGATTGCAACTAATGAAAAACTGTTTTTT	CASSPGQIATNEKLFF
NA	TRBV15	NA	TRBJ1-4	TGTGCCACCAGCAAGAGAGGACAGCTTAATGAAAAACTGTTTTTT	CATSKRGQLNEKLFF
NA	TRBV3-1/TRBV3-2	NA	TRBJ2-1	TGTGCCAGCAGCCAAGAGGCATCCAATGAGCAGTTCTTC	CASSQEASNEQFF
TRBD1	TRBV28	NA	TRBJ2-7	TGTGCCAGCAGGTATCCGGGACAGGGTTCCTACGAGCAGTACTTC	CASRYPGQGSYEQYF
TRBD1	TRBV2	few	TRBJ2-3	TGTGCCAGTCAGGAGGACAGGCGACGCACAGATACGCAGTATTTT	CASQEDRRRTDTQYF